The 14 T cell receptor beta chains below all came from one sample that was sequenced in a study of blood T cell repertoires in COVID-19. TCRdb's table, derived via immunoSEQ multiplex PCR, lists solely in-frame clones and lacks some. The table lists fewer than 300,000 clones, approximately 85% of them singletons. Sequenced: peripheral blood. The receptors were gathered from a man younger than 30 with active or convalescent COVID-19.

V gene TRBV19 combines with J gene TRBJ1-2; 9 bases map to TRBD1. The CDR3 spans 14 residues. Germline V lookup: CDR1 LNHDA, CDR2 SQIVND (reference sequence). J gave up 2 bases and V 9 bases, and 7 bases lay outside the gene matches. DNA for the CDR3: TGTGCCAGCCGGGACAGGGAGTGGAACTATGGCTACACCTTC. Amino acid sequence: CASRDREWNYGYTF.

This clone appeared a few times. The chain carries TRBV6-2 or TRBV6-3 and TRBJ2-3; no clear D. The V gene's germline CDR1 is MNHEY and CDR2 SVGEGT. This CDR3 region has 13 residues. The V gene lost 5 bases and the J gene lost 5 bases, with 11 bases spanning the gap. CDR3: CASSNHLRDTQYF. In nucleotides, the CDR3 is TGTGCCAGCAGTAACCATCTAAGAGATACGCAGTATTTT.

CDR3 amino acids: CASSQDRSAGGSTDTQYF. CDR3 in DNA: TGCGCCAGCAGCCAAGATCGTTCGGCGGGGGGGAGCACAGATACGCAGTATTTT. The rearrangement links TRBV4-1 to TRBJ2-3, with TRBD2 identical over 9 bases. Germline CDR1 MGHRA, CDR2 YSYEKL. The V and J ends lost 0 bases and 0 bases, in that order; junction bases with no gene match: 7. CDR3 length: 18 amino acids.

The CDR3 bases are TGCAACCATTTTGACAGTACTACCTACGAGCAGTACTTC. This encodes CNHFDSTTYEQYF. The chain recombines TRBV29-1 with TRBJ2-7; D perhaps matches TRBD1 (5 bases). CDR1 is SQVTM and CDR2 is ANQGSEA in the germline V gene. The CDR3 consists of 13 residues.

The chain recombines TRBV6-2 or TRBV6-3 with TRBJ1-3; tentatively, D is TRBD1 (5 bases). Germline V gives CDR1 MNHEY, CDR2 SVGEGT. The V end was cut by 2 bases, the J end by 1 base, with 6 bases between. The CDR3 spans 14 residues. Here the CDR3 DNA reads TGTGCCAGCAGTTACCGGACATCTGGAAACACCATATATTTT. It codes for CASSYRTSGNTIYF.

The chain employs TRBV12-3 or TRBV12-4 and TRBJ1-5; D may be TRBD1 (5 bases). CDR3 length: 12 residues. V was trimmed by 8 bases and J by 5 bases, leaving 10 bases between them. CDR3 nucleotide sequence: TGTGCCAGCTCTCAGGGTTATCAGCCCCAGCATTTT. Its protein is CASSQGYQPQHF.

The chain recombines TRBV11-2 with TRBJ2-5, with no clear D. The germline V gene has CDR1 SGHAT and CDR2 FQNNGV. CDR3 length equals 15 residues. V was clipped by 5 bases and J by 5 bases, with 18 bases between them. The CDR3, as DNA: TGTGCCAGCAGCCCATTTTACTCCCGGCGGGAGACCCAGTACTTC. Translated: CASSPFYSRRETQYF.

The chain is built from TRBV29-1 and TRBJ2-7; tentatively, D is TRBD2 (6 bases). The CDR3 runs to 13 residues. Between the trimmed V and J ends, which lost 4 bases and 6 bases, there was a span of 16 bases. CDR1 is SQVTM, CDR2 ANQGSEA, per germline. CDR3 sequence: CSVAFGGGTEQYF. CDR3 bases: TGCAGCGTTGCCTTCGGAGGAGGGACCGAGCAGTACTTC.

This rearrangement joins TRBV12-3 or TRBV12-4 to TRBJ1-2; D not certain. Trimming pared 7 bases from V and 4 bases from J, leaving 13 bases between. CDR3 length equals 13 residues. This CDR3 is CASTHSRSYGYTF. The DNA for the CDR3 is TGTGCCAGCACTCACAGCCGTTCCTATGGCTACACCTTC.

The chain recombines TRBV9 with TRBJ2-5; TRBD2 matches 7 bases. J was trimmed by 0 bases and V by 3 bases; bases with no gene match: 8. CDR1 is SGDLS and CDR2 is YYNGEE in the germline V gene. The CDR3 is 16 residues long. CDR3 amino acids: CASSALSRGDQETQYF. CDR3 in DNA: TGTGCCAGCAGCGCACTTAGTCGGGGGGACCAAGAGACCCAGTACTTC.

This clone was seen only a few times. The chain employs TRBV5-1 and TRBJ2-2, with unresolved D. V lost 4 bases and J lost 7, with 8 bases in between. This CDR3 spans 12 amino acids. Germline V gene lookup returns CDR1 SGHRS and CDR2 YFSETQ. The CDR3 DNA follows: TGCGCCAGCAGCGTATTCGGCGGGGAGCTGTTTTTT. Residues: CASSVFGGELFF.

DNA for the CDR3: TGTGCCAGCAGCTTACAGGGGGCAGAGACCCAGTACTTC. Its protein is CASSLQGAETQYF. This chain links TRBV5-6 with TRBJ2-5, with 9 bases fitting TRBD1. Germline CDR1 is SGHDT and CDR2 is YYEEEE. The CDR3 runs to 13 residues. V lost 2 bases, J lost 4 bases, and 0 bases stayed unmatched.

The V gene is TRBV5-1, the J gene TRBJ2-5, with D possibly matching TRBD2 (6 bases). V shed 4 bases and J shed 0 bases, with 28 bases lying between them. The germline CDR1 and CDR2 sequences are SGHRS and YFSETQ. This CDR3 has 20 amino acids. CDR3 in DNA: TGCGCCAGCAGCCGGAGGGTAGCCCGAAGGATTCCATCGTACCAAGAGACCCAGTACTTC. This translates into CASSRRVARRIPSYQETQYF.

The CDR3 DNA sequence: TGTGCCAGCAGTACAGGGGGCTATGAGCAGTTCTTC. It specifies CASSTGGYEQFF. The rearrangement uses TRBV12-3 or TRBV12-4 and TRBJ2-1; 9 nucleotides match TRBD1. This CDR3 is built from 12 residues. Trimming cost V 5 bases and J 8 bases; bases outside gene matches: 1.